The clone carrying this TCR beta chain was detected only once. Its antigen is as yet unknown. This sample was taken from a study of shared clonotypes between healthy human individuals. Notes on the study in general: The study found roughly 5% of naive CD4 clonotypes shared across a few donors. Non-shared clonotypes displayed generation probabilities falling below those of clonotypes present in all four donors.

Evenly divided among several immunoSEQ plates was the genomic DNA of each subset. TCRdb keeps only in-frame clones here, not all; method: immunoSEQ multiplex PCR. The sample has under 850,000 clones, nearly 95% seen once. CD45RO-negative cells were positively selected for CCR7, leaving out terminally differentiated effector memory CD45RA+ cells. Every contributor of samples was a Caucasian grown-up residing in Nashville, Tennessee. The V gene end was trimmed by 10 bases and the J gene end by 1 base; junction bases not matched to a gene: 5. Germline V lookup: CDR1 ENHRY, CDR2 SYGVKD. CDR3 length equals 14 residues.

Input material: naive CD8+ T cells sorted from blood. The source of this sequence is a man in his thirties or forties in good health. The rearrangement uses TRBV10-3 and TRBJ2-2; TRBD1 matches at 8 bases. The CDR3 coding sequence is TGTGCCACCCTAGGACAGGGGAACACCGGGGAGCTGTTTTTT. Translating it yields CATLGQGNTGELFF.